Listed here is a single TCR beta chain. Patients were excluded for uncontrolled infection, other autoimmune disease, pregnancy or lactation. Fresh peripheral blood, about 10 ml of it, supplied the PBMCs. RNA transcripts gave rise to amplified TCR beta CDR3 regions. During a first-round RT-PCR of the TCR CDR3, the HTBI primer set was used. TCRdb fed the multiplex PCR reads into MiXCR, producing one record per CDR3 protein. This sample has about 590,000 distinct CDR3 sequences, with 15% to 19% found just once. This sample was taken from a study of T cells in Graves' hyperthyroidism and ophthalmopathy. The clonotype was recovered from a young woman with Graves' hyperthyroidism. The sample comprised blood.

The chain's CDR3 is CASSEGDRISGNTIYF. The CDR3 DNA reads TGTGCCAGCAGTGAAGGAGACAGGATCTCTGGAAACACCATATATTTT. The J gene is TRBJ1-3, the V gene TRBV6-1; perhaps TRBD1 as D (6 bases). V lost 1 base, J lost 0 bases, and 10 bases lay in between. This CDR3 is built from 16 residues. The germline gives CDR1 MNHNS, CDR2 SASEGT.